This paragraph covers one TCR beta chain sequence. The entry originates in a study of T cell repertoires in cytomegalovirus infection. V dropped 4 bases and J dropped 14 bases, with 17 bases sitting between them. From germline, CDR1 is SQVTM and CDR2 ANQGSEA. The CDR3 has 12 residues. TCRdb reprocessed the reads with MiXCR, giving one entry per CDR3 protein. The sample holds around 740,000 distinct CDR3 sequences, roughly 36% seen once. Sequencing was carried out using PBMCs. The clonotype comes from a human donor in good health (CMV status not recorded). Some clones in this sample may be carry-over from other donors' samples. The chain employs TRBV29-1 and TRBJ1-4; D is uncertain. The DNA for the CDR3 is TGCAGCGTTGTTCTGGGAACGGGAGGGCTGTTTTTT. Protein: CSVVLGTGGLFF.